These 30 T cell receptor beta chains were sequenced from one sample in a study of neurological immune-mediated disorders. TCRdb reanalysed the 5' RACE reads using MiXCR and keeps one entry per CDR3 protein. The sample has about 59,000 distinct CDR3 sequences, 3% to 4.5% seen once. Sequencing input: PBMCs. These receptors all come from a woman in her twenties or thirties with multiple sclerosis.

The sample holds a few counts of this clonotype. This may come from a read error, since a much larger clone is one base off. The chain links TRBV20-1 to TRBJ1-6; no definite D call. The ends were cut back, 8 bases at V and 7 bases at J, with 15 bases in the middle. The CDR3 is made up of 13 amino acids. CDR1 DFQATT and CDR2 SNEGSKA come from the germline V gene (reference sequence). The CDR3 reads CSTGRVGNSPLHF. The CDR3 bases are TGCAGTACCGGTAGGGTAGGGAATTCACCCCTCCACTTT.

This clonotype was observed a few times. The rearrangement joins TRBV21-1 to TRBJ2-7; the table's D call of TRBD2 was not tested on the DNA. TRBV21-1 is tagged as a pseudogene. The CDR3 runs to 16 residues. CDR3 protein: CARLGSSRSRLYEQYF. As DNA, the CDR3 is TGTGCCAGGCTAGGGAGCTCAAGGAGCCGCCTCTACGAGCAGTACTTC.

This clonotype was counted many times. The V call is TRBV28, the J call TRBJ2-3, with 12 bases identical to TRBD2. With V trimmed by 1 base and J by 4 bases, 0 bases remained unmatched. CDR3 length equals 15 residues. From germline, CDR1 is MDHEN and CDR2 SYDVKM. The CDR3 region has the DNA TGTGCCAGCAGTTTATCTAGCGGGAGGGCAGATACGCAGTATTTT. It encodes CASSLSSGRADTQYF.

This clonotype was found many times. The chain is built from TRBV20-1 and TRBJ2-3; 7 nucleotides agree with TRBD1. With 7 bases clipped from V and 1 base from J, the junction kept 14 bases outside the gene matches. The germline V gene encodes CDR1 DFQATT and CDR2 SNEGSKA (reference sequence). CDR3 length equals 16 residues. CDR3 in DNA: TGCAGTGGTTTCTCGGGCCGGCAGGGGGGCACAGATACGCAGTATTTT. Translating it yields CSGFSGRQGGTDTQYF.

This clonotype was picked up many times. The chain uses TRBV5-1 and TRBJ1-2, with 9 bases aligning to TRBD1. In germline, CDR1 is SGHRS, CDR2 YFSETQ. This CDR3 region has 14 residues. V was pared by 1 base and J by 6 bases, with 4 bases of the junction left unmatched. The DNA of the CDR3 is TGCGCCAGCAGCTTGTCCACAGGGGGCCATGGCTACACCTTC. As protein: CASSLSTGGHGYTF.

This clonotype was counted many times. Relative to the germline gene, one junction end is altered; a read error may explain this. The V and J genes are TRBV7-3 and TRBJ2-5, with TRBD2 as a possible D gene (6 bases). Per germline, CDR1 SGHTA and CDR2 FQGTGA. This CDR3 region has 15 residues. The DNA for the CDR3 is TGTGCCAGCAGCCTAACCGGAGGGCTCTTGGAGACCCAGTACTTC. It codes for CASSLTGGLLETQYF.

This clonotype was found many times. The chain has TRBV20-1 and TRBJ2-1; 16 bases are a match to TRBD2. Losses at the gene ends were 5 bases for V and 5 bases for J; bases not matched to a gene: 3. The germline CDR1 and CDR2 sequences are DFQATT and SNEGSKA (reference sequence). The CDR3 contains 15 residues. Here the CDR3 DNA reads TGCAGTGCTGCGGGACTAGCGGGGGGGAACAATGAGCAGTTCTTC. The encoded protein is CSAAGLAGGNNEQFF.

This clonotype was seen ten or more times. The V call is TRBV20-1, the J call TRBJ1-6; no clear D. Trimming shortened V by 5 bases and J by 7 bases, and 18 bases separated the two germline ends. Germline CDR1 DFQATT, CDR2 SNEGSKA (reference sequence). This CDR3 contains 15 residues. In nucleotides, the CDR3 is TGCAGTGCTCCCCCCGACGCCAGCGTAAATTCACCCCTCCACTTT. Amino acids: CSAPPDASVNSPLHF.

This clonotype has only a few counts. This may arise from a read error, as a much more abundant clone is one base away. V is TRBV12-3 or TRBV12-4 and J is TRBJ2-5, with 7 positions matching TRBD1. With 3 bases clipped from V and 4 bases from J, the junction kept 11 bases outside the gene matches. This CDR3 region has 16 residues. The chain's CDR3 is CASSFWSRGTGETQYF. DNA of the CDR3: TGTGCCAGCAGTTTTTGGTCCAGGGGGACGGGAGAGACCCAGTACTTC.

In this sample, this clonotype turned up many times. The V call is TRBV12-3 or TRBV12-4, the J call TRBJ2-7; D may correspond to TRBD1 or TRBD2 (5 bases each). Trimming removed 5 bases from V and 7 bases from J, with 18 bases in between. This CDR3 region has 14 residues. The DNA of the CDR3 is TGTGCCAGCAGTCCCGGGACGGACCCGGGGGAGCAGTACTTC. It encodes CASSPGTDPGEQYF.

This clonotype was seen many times. The chain combines TRBV11-2 with TRBJ2-1; D perhaps matches TRBD2 (5 bases). V lost 0 bases, J lost 5 bases, and 14 bases lay in between. From germline, CDR1 is SGHAT and CDR2 FQNNGV. There are 16 residues in the CDR3. The CDR3: CASSLDTRQIDNEQFF. CDR3 nucleotide sequence: TGTGCCAGCAGCTTAGATACTAGGCAGATTGACAATGAGCAGTTCTTC.

This clonotype appeared many times. The gene calls are TRBV7-2 and TRBJ2-5; possible D gene TRBD2, 6 bases. V was shortened by 3 bases and J by 4 bases, with 15 bases between the two germline ends. Germline CDR1 and CDR2: SGHTA and FQGNSA. The CDR3 has 15 amino acids. CDR3 DNA sequence: TGTGCCAGCAGCTTGTGGGGGGAGGTGGGAGAGACCCAGTACTTC. It specifies CASSLWGEVGETQYF.

This clonotype was seen many times. The rearrangement uses TRBV25-1 and TRBJ1-3, with 8 bases matching TRBD1. Germline CDR1 and CDR2: MGHDK and SYGVNS. The trim removed 6 bases at V and 2 bases at J, leaving 12 bases unmatched. The CDR3 sequence is 17 residues long. The CDR3 reads CASRGTGNPQTGNTIYF. As DNA, the CDR3 is TGTGCCAGCAGGGGGACAGGAAATCCGCAAACTGGAAACACCATATATTTT. The full variable domain, rest sourced from reference TRBV25-1 and TRBJ1-3, is EADIYQTPRYLVIGTGKKITLECSQTMGHDKMYWYQQDPGMELHLIHYSYGVNSTEKGDLSSESTVSRIRTEHFPLTLESARPSHTSQYLCASRGTGNPQTGNTIYFGEGSWLTVV.

To note about this clonotype: A read error may explain this, as a much larger clone is one base away. V and J are TRBV12-3 or TRBV12-4 and TRBJ1-2; D remains unclear. With 7 bases removed from V and 8 bases from J, the gap between germline ends came to 17 bases. This CDR3 has 13 residues. The CDR3: CASMTGKGGGYTF. The CDR3 nucleotides are TGTGCCAGCATGACGGGAAAGGGAGGCGGCTACACCTTC.

This clonotype was found many times. V usage is TRBV5-5 and J usage is TRBJ2-1; D tentatively fits TRBD1 or TRBD2 (5 bases each). This CDR3 region has 15 residues. Per the germline V gene, CDR1 is SGHKS and CDR2 is YYEKEE (reference sequence). Between the trimmed V and J ends, which lost 0 bases and 3 bases, there was a span of 10 bases. This CDR3 is CASSLEGDDYNEQFF. The CDR3 nucleotides are TGTGCCAGCAGCTTGGAAGGGGACGACTACAATGAGCAGTTCTTC.

This clonotype was picked up many times. The chain has TRBV27 and TRBJ2-3; possibly TRBD2 for D (5 bases). The CDR3 sequence is 15 residues long. Germline CDR1 and CDR2: MNHEY and SMNVEV (reference sequence). Trimming left V 2 bases short and J 0 bases short, with 9 bases between. The chain's CDR3 is CASSLIGLSTDTQYF. For the CDR3, the DNA is TGTGCCAGCAGTTTAATTGGACTTAGCACAGATACGCAGTATTTT.

This clonotype was counted ten times or more. J is TRBJ2-1 and V is TRBV20-1; no clear D gene. Germline V gives CDR1 DFQATT, CDR2 SNEGSKA (reference sequence). CDR3 size: 11 residues. The V end was cut by 2 bases, the J end by 7 bases, with 6 bases between. The CDR3 sequence: CSARSENEQFF. The CDR3 DNA reads TGCAGTGCTAGATCAGAGAATGAGCAGTTCTTC.

This clonotype came up many times. This chain links TRBV20-1 with TRBJ2-1, with 10 bases lining up with TRBD2. This CDR3 has 14 residues. CDR1 is DFQATT, CDR2 SNEGSKA, per germline (reference sequence). Germline trimming cut 4 bases from V and 5 bases from J; bases unmatched to any gene: 5. CDR3 DNA sequence: TGCAGTGCTAAGAGCGGGAGGGCCCACAATGAGCAGTTCTTC. This translates into CSAKSGRAHNEQFF.

As regards this clonotype: At one boundary the junction diverges from the germline segment, which might be a read error. The V gene is TRBV5-1, the J gene TRBJ2-5; D remains ambiguous. Germline assignment: CDR1 SGHRS and CDR2 YFSETQ. This CDR3 has 12 residues. The chain's CDR3 is CASSLTQETQYF. CDR3 nucleotides: TGCGCCAGTAGCTTGACCCAAGAGACCCAGTACTTC. Based on the CDR3 plus reference TRBV5-1 and TRBJ2-5, the full variable domain is KAGVTQTPRYLIKTRGQQVTLSCSPISGHRSVSWYQQTPGQGLQFLFEYFSETQRNKGNFPGRFSGRQFSNSRSEMNVSTLELGDSALYLCASSLTQETQYFGPGTRLLVL.

This clonotype was recorded at least ten times. The chain employs TRBV4-2 and TRBJ2-1; no clear D gene. The CDR3 is 16 residues long. Germline V gene data show CDR1 as LGHNA and CDR2 as YNFKEQ. The germline V and J ends were trimmed by 1 base and 4 bases, with 14 bases remaining between them. The CDR3 sequence: CASSQGWAPGYNEQFF. CDR3 DNA sequence: TGTGCCAGCAGCCAAGGGTGGGCCCCAGGTTACAATGAGCAGTTCTTC.

This clonotype was seen more than once but under ten times. A much larger clone lies one base from this, so it may be a read error. This sequence joins TRBV6-6 and TRBJ1-3; no clear D. Per germline, CDR1 MNHNY and CDR2 SVGAGI (reference sequence). With 6 bases removed from V and 0 bases from J, the gap between germline ends came to 12 bases. This CDR3 is 15 amino acids long. The CDR3 sequence is CASRRESLSGNTIYF. The CDR3 DNA reads as TGTGCCAGCAGGAGAGAAAGCCTCTCTGGAAACACCATATATTTT.

There are a few counts of this clonotype. This could be a read error, since a much larger clone is one nucleotide away. The chain has TRBV28 and TRBJ2-2, with D maybe TRBD1 (5 bases). Germline CDR1 reads MDHEN; CDR2 reads SYDVKM. The CDR3 covers 14 residues. The CDR3 reads CVSREGWNTGELFF. In DNA, the CDR3 is TGTGTCAGCAGGGAAGGGTGGAACACCGGGGAGCTGTTTTTT.

In this sample, this clonotype turned up many times. The chain links TRBV7-2 to TRBJ1-2, with D perhaps matching TRBD1 (5 bases). The CDR3 has 14 residues. Germline V CDR1 and CDR2: SGHTA, FQGNSA. V was clipped by 7 bases and J by 7 bases, with 19 bases between them. This chain's CDR3 is CASNPFGGVSGYTF. CDR3 DNA: TGTGCCAGCAACCCGTTCGGAGGGGTATCTGGCTACACCTTC. The variable domain in full, completed from reference TRBV7-2 and TRBJ1-2, reads GAGVSQSPSNKVTEKGKDVELRCDPISGHTALYWYRQSLGQGLEFLIYFQGNSAPDKSGLPSDRFSAERTGGSVSTLTIQRTQQEDSAVYLCASNPFGGVSGYTFGSGTRLTVV.

The sample holds a few counts of this clonotype. This rearrangement joins TRBV28 to TRBJ2-7; D possibly matches TRBD1 or TRBD2 (8 bases each). The CDR3 consists of 14 residues. CDR1 and CDR2 (germline): MDHEN, SYDVKM. The V gene lost 8 bases and the J gene lost 7 bases, with 21 bases spanning the gap. For the CDR3, the DNA is TGTGCCAGCGGACTAGCAGGGGGCGGGCAAGAGCAGTACTTC. Translated, it gives CASGLAGGGQEQYF. The variable domain in full, completed from reference TRBV28 and TRBJ2-7, reads DVKVTQSSRYLVKRTGEKVFLECVQDMDHENMFWYRQDPGLGLRLIYFSYDVKMKEKGDIPEGYSVSREKKERFSLILESASTNQTSMYLCASGLAGGGQEQYFGPGTRLTVT.

This clonotype was counted ten times or more. This chain uses TRBV7-2 with TRBJ1-2; tentatively, D is TRBD1 (5 bases). In germline, CDR1 is SGHTA, CDR2 FQGNSA. This CDR3 is 14 amino acids long. V was clipped by 5 bases and J by 8 bases, with 18 bases between them. The CDR3: CASSPGGFGVGYTF. The CDR3 nucleotides read TGTGCCAGCAGCCCCGGGGGGTTTGGGGTCGGCTACACCTTC.

This clonotype was seen many times. CDR3 sequence (DNA): TGCAGCGCCGTTGGAGAGTCGAACACCGGGGAGCTGTTTTTT. The encoded protein is CSAVGESNTGELFF. The chain has TRBV20-1 and TRBJ2-2, with D unresolved. This CDR3 spans 14 amino acids. Germline assignment: CDR1 DFQATT and CDR2 SNEGSKA (reference sequence).

The gene calls are TRBV7-2 and TRBJ1-1; no clear D. This CDR3 has 13 residues. Between the trimmed V and J ends, which lost 6 bases and 1 base, there was a span of 9 bases. Germline V gene data show CDR1 as SGHTA and CDR2 as FQGNSA. The chain's CDR3 is CASSFVQNTEAFF. CDR3 DNA: TGTGCCAGCAGTTTCGTACAGAACACTGAAGCTTTCTTT.

This clonotype was counted ten times or more. CDR3 loop: CASSSRDRVDYGYTF. In nucleotides, the CDR3 is TGTGCCAGCAGCTCTCGGGACAGGGTGGACTATGGCTACACCTTC. This chain joins TRBV7-2 and TRBJ1-2; 9 bases are a match to TRBD1. The CDR3 runs to 15 residues. CDR1 SGHTA and CDR2 FQGNSA come from the germline V gene. Trimming at V came to 4 bases and at J to 3 bases, leaving 6 bases not matched to a gene.

This clonotype was seen at least ten times. V and J are TRBV5-1 and TRBJ2-1; 11 nucleotides agree with TRBD1. Germline CDR1 SGHRS, CDR2 YFSETQ. CDR3 length: 17 residues. V shed 5 bases and J 3 bases; nucleotides not matched to a gene: 10. This CDR3 reads CASSSRPGTGGYNEQFF. The CDR3 region has the DNA TGCGCCAGCAGTTCGAGACCCGGGACAGGGGGCTACAATGAGCAGTTCTTC.

V is TRBV20-1 and J is TRBJ1-2, with D possibly TRBD1 on 5 matching bases. V was shortened by 7 bases and J by 8 bases, with 26 bases between the two germline ends. The germline V gene has CDR1 DFQATT and CDR2 SNEGSKA (reference sequence). The length of the CDR3 is 15 residues. DNA for the CDR3: TGCAGTGGAGATTGGGGATTTGGCAGGGAGCGGGGCTACACCTTC. This encodes CSGDWGFGRERGYTF.